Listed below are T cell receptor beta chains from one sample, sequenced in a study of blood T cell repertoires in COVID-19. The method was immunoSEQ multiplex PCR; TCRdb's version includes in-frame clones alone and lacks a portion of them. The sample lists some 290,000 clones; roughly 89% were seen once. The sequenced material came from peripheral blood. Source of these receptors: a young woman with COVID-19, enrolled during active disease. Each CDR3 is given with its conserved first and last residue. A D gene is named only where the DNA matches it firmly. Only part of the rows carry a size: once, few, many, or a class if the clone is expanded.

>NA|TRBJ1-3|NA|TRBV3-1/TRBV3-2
TGTGCCAGCAGCCAAGAGGGGCAGGGAAACACCATATATTTT
CASSQEGQGNTIYF
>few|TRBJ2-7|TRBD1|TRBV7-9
TGTGCCAGCAGCTTTACAGGGGGAGAGCAGTACTTC
CASSFTGGEQYF
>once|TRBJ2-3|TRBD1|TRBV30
TGTGCCTGGAGTTTAATTGGGACAGGCACAGATACGCAGTATTTT
CAWSLIGTGTDTQYF
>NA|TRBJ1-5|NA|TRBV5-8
TGTGCCAGCAGGTGGAGACAGGTGACTAATCAGCCCCAGCATTTT
CASRWRQVTNQPQHF
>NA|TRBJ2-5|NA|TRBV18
TGTGCCAGCTCACCAGGTGCTCGGGAGACCCAGTACTTC
CASSPGARETQYF
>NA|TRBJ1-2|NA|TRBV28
TGTGCCGTCACAGGTGGATTTGCTTTAGGGGGCTACACCTTC
CAVTGGFALGGYTF
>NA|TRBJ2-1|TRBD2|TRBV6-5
TGTGCCAGCAGCTCCCCGGGGGGAGGGGAGCAGTTCTTC
CASSSPGGGEQFF
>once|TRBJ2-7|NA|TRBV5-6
TGTGCCAGCAGCTTTGGGGCTCTCTCCTACGAGCAGTACTTC
CASSFGALSYEQYF
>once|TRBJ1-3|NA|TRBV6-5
TGTGCCAGCAGTTACAGGGGAGGCTCTGGAAACACCATATATTTT
CASSYRGGSGNTIYF
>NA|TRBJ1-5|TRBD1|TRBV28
TGTGCCAGCAGTCCGATCGGGACAGGGGGTCAGCCCCAGCATTTT
CASSPIGTGGQPQHF
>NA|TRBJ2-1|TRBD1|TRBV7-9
TGTGCCAGCGATCCCCAGGGGGACATATGGGATGAGCAGTTCTTC
CASDPQGDIWDEQFF
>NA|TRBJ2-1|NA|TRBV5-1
TGCGCCAGCAGCTTAGGGGGTCGGGGCCCCCTCCTCGATGAGCAGTTCTTC
CASSLGGRGPLLDEQFF
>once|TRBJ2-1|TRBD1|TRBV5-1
TGCGCCAGCAGCTCGCTGGACAGGGGGCGCGGGAGCTCCTACAATGAGCAGTTCTTC
CASSSLDRGRGSSYNEQFF
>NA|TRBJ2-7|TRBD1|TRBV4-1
TGCGCCAGCAGCCACTTACAGGGGCTCCCCTACGAGCAGTACTTC
CASSHLQGLPYEQYF
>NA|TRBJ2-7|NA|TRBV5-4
TGTGCCAGCAGCCTGGGACTCTTATACGAGCAGTACTTC
CASSLGLLYEQYF
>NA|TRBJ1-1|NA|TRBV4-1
TGCGCCAGCAGCACCAGGACAGTTGACACTGAAGCTTTCTTT
CASSTRTVDTEAFF
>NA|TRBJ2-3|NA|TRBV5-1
TGCGCCAGCAGCCTCACCGTGCCGGGACTTAAGACAGATACGCAGTATTTT
CASSLTVPGLKTDTQYF
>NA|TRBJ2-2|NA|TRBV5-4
TGTGCCAGCAGCTTATTCGCTACGACCGGGGAGCTGTTTTTT
CASSLFATTGELFF
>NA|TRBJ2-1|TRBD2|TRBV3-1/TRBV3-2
TGTGCCAGCACCGCAGTAGCGGGGGTAGGGAATGAGCAGTTCTTC
CASTAVAGVGNEQFF
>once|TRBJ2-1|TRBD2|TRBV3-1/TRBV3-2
TGTGCCAGCAGCCTGGGAAGCGGGGGGGTCTCCTACAATGAGCAGTTCTTC
CASSLGSGGVSYNEQFF
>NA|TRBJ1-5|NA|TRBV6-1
TGTGCCAGCAGTGAATCGGGGATACGGGGTCAGCCCCAGCATTTT
CASSESGIRGQPQHF
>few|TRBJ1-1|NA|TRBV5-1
TGCGCCAGCAGCCCGGACGGGAAAGAAGCTTTCTTT
CASSPDGKEAFF
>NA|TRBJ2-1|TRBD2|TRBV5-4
TGTGCCAGCACCACGGGGGGTGAGCAGTTCTTC
CASTTGGEQFF
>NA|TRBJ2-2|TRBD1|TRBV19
TGTGCCACCATCGACAGGGGTCTCACCGGGGAGCTGTTTTTT
CATIDRGLTGELFF
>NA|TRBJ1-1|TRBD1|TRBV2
TGTGCCAGCTCCCGGGACAGGACCTCGAACACTGAAGCTTTCTTT
CASSRDRTSNTEAFF
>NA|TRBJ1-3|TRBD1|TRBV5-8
TGTGCCAGCAGCTCCGGGACAGGGTGGGGCACCATATATTTT
CASSSGTGWGTIYF
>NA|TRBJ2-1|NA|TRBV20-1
TGCAGTGCTAGTCGGGGCAATGAGCAGTTCTTC
CSASRGNEQFF
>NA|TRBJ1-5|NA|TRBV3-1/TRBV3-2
TGTGCCAGCAGCCTCGACAGATCCAATCAGCCCCAGCATTTT
CASSLDRSNQPQHF
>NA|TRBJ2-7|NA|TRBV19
TGTGCCAGTAACTCCGGGTTTTCCTACGAGCAGTACTTC
CASNSGFSYEQYF
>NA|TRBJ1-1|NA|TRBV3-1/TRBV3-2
TGTGCCAGCAGCCCTACAGCAAACACTGAAGCTTTCTTT
CASSPTANTEAFF
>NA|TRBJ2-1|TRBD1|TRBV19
TGTGCCAGTAGTATAGACGGGACAGATTACAATGAGCAGTTCTTC
CASSIDGTDYNEQFF
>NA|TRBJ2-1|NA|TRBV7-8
TGTGCCAGCAGCGGAGCTAGCCCCGAGCAGTTCTTC
CASSGASPEQFF
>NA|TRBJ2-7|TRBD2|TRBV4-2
TGTGCCAGCAGCTACGGACTAGGGTCCTACGAGCAGTACTTC
CASSYGLGSYEQYF
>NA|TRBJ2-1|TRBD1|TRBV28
TGTGCCAGCCGGACAGGGAACAATGAGCAGTTCTTC
CASRTGNNEQFF
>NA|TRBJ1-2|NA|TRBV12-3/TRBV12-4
TGTGCCAGCAGCCCACTTCATGGCTACACCTTC
CASSPLHGYTF
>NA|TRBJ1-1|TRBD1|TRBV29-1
TGCAGCGTTGCCGGACAGGCGACTGGGAACACTGAAGCTTTCTTT
CSVAGQATGNTEAFF
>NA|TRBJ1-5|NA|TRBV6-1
TGTGCCAGCAGTGAAAGAGGGAGCAATCAGCCCCAGCATTTT
CASSERGSNQPQHF
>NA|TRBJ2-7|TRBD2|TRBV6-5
TGTGCCAGCAGACTCACTAGCGGGGGGGCCTACGAGCAGTACTTC
CASRLTSGGAYEQYF
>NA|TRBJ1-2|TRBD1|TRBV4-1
TGCGCCAGCAGCCCCTTGGGACAGCAACTTAACTATGGCTACACCTTC
CASSPLGQQLNYGYTF
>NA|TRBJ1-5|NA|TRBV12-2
TGTGCAAGCCTAGAATACATGCCCCAGCATTTT
CASLEYMPQHF
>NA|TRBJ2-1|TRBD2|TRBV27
TGTGCCAGCAGTTCAGGGGCCCGGCGGGGGGGTGGCTACAATGAGCAGTTCTTC
CASSSGARRGGGYNEQFF